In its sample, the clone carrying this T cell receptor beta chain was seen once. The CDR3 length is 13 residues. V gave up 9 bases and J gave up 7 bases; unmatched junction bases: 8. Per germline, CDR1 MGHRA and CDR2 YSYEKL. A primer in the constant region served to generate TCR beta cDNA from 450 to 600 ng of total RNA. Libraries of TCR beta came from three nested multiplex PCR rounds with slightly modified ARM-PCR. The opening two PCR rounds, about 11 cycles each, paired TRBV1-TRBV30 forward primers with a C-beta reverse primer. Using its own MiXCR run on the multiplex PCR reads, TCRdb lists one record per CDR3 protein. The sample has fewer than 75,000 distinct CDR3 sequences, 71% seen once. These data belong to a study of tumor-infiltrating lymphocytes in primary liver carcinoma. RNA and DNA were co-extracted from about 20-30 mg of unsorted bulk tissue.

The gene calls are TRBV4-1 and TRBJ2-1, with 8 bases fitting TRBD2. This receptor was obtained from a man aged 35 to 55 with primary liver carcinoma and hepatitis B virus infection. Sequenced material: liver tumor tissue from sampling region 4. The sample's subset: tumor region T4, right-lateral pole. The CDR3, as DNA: TGCGCCAGTAGCGGGACTTCAAGTAATGAGCAGTTCTTC. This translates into CASSGTSSNEQFF.